This entry is about one T cell receptor beta chain. These data belong to a study of preoperative IRX-2 immunotherapy in early breast cancer. Germline values: CDR1 LNHDA, CDR2 SQIVND (reference sequence). CDR3 length equals 15 residues. The V gene lost 7 bases and the J gene lost 4 bases, with 17 bases spanning the gap. Treatment noted: preoperative locoregional IRX-2 cytokine immunotherapy. Preoperative locoregional IRX-2 cytokine immunotherapy was tested in the phase Ib source study. TCRdb's copy holds only in-frame clones and misses some; the assay was immunoSEQ multiplex PCR. The sample includes around 95,000 clones, 70% to 90% of them seen just once.

The source of this sequence is a human donor with breast cancer. The material was tumor tissue, obtained after IRX-2 immunotherapy. This chain links TRBV19 with TRBJ1-5, with D tentatively TRBD1 (5 bases). DNA for the CDR3: TGTGCCAGTACATTGGGCAGGGTGGGAAATCAGCCCCAGCATTTT. It specifies CASTLGRVGNQPQHF.